This T cell receptor beta chain was identified in a study of OX40 agonist ivuxolimab in advanced cancers. V lost 4 bases and J lost 5; bases outside the gene matches: 10. CDR3 size: 16 residues. Germline-derived CDR1 and CDR2 are SGHVS and FNYEAQ. Measured with immunoSEQ multiplex PCR; TCRdb has only the in-frame clones, and not every one. The sample includes some 63,000 clones, 94% of them seen just once. Sequencing was performed on CD4+ or CD8+ T cells sorted from blood, taken in a trial of the OX40 agonist ivuxolimab. The clonotype originates from an adult with an advanced solid tumor such as melanoma, head and neck, liver or kidney cancer. The rearrangement uses TRBV7-6 and TRBJ2-1; the match to TRBD2 covers 8 bases. Written as DNA, the CDR3 is TGTGCCAGCAGCTCCCCTGAGCGGGAGCTTAACAATGAGCAGTTCTTC. Translation gives CASSSPERELNNEQFF. Drawing the rest from reference TRBV7-6 and TRBJ2-1, the complete variable domain is GAGVSQSPRYKVTKRGQDVALRCDPISGHVSLYWYRQALGQGPEFLTYFNYEAQQDKSGLPNDRFSAERPEGSISTLTIQRTEQRDSAMYRCASSSPERELNNEQFFGPGTRLTVL.